This TCR beta chain comes out of a study of early T cells in non-severe SARS-CoV-2 infection. Study details: From unsorted whole blood, bulk RNA was sequenced, and the chains remained unpaired. The study's findings and limits: Private and CD4 specificities were missed by VDJdb matching, which favored anti-spike CD8 responses.

Trimming removed 3 bases from V and 3 bases from J, with 14 bases in between. This CDR3 region has 16 residues. In the library, individual cDNA molecules carried attached unique molecular identifiers. TCRdb passed the 5' RACE reads through MiXCR, listing each CDR3 protein once. The sample includes around 35,000 distinct CDR3 sequences, roughly 6.3% of them seen just once. Only a few counts were recorded for this clonotype. What it recognizes is unknown. The sequenced material came from whole blood. This chain joins TRBV12-3 or TRBV12-4 and TRBJ2-2, with a weak D call TRBD2 (5 bases). The source is an adult who was a healthcare worker with PCR-confirmed SARS-CoV-2 infection or an uninfected control (not recorded which). The CDR3 reads CASSFWTPMDTGELFF. CDR3 sequence (DNA): TGTGCCAGCAGTTTCTGGACTCCGATGGACACCGGGGAGCTGTTTTTT.